This TCR beta chain was recorded in a study of blood T cell repertoires in COVID-19. On the study more broadly: Sample material is recorded as cDNA or gDNA derived from T cells, B-cell-depleted T cells, or PBMCs.

V was clipped by 3 bases and J by 3 bases; unmatched bases: 2. This CDR3 has 13 residues. The germline V gene encodes CDR1 MNHEY and CDR2 SMNVEV (reference sequence). Libraries were prepared by immunoSEQ multiplex PCR; TCRdb keeps only in-frame clonotypes and omits some of them. The top ten hold 0.7% to 0.85% of the sample, which has about 200,000 clones, about 86% seen once. This rearrangement joins TRBV27 to TRBJ2-7; 7 positions match TRBD1. The clonotype originates from a woman aged 70-85 years with acute or convalescent COVID-19. Source material: peripheral blood. The CDR3 reads CASSFRTGYEQYF. In DNA, the CDR3 is TGTGCCAGCAGTTTCAGGACAGGCTACGAGCAGTACTTC.